These T cell receptor beta chains were read from a single sample in a study of metastatic and nonmetastatic thyroid tumors. TCRdb re-called clones via MiXCR from the PCR reads. This table holds 15,000 to 20,000 clones, 34% found once. Sequenced input: tumor tissue. These receptors were collected from a female donor with papillary thyroid cancer or a benign thyroid nodule (not recorded which). Some clones in this sample may be carry-over from other donors' samples. The CDR3 runs from the conserved cysteine through the conserved F or W. D genes are given only for firm matches. Rows may omit the clone size; those that give it use once, few, many or a size class.

TRBJ2-3	many	NA	TRBV7-6	CASSAHLRGPPTDTQYF	TGTGCCAGCAGCGCCCATCTCAGGGGACCACCCACAGATACGCAGTATTTT
TRBJ2-2	NA	NA	TRBV11-2	CASTTVYRTGELFF	TGTGCCAGCACGACAGTATATCGCACCGGGGAGCTGTTTTTT
TRBJ2-7	NA	NA	TRBV11-2	CASSLAGNEQYF	TGTGCCAGCAGCTTAGCTGGGAACGAGCAGTACTTC
TRBJ2-2	NA	NA	TRBV6-2/TRBV6-3	CASSPKQSTGELFF	TGTGCCAGCAGTCCCAAACAGAGCACCGGGGAGCTGTTTTTT
TRBJ2-7	NA	TRBD1	TRBV20-1	CSARVLQGAFYEQYF	TGCAGTGCTAGGGTCCTACAGGGGGCTTTCTACGAGCAGTACTTC
TRBJ1-1	many	NA	TRBV27	CASSSAGTSEAFF	TGTGCCAGCAGTTCGGCAGGGACATCTGAAGCTTTCTTT
TRBJ2-7	medium-sized	NA	TRBV3-1	CASSQSPNEQYF	TGTGCCAGCAGCCAATCCCCCAACGAGCAGTACTTC
TRBJ1-1	NA	TRBD1	TRBV20-1	CSARTGDTEAFF	TGCAGTGCTAGGACAGGGGACACTGAAGCTTTCTTT
TRBJ2-2	few	NA	TRBV6-1	CASSGDTGELFF	TGTGCCAGCAGTGGAGACACCGGGGAGCTGTTTTTT
TRBJ1-6	few	TRBD1	TRBV6-5	CASSYYRTGGNSPLHF	TGTGCCAGCAGTTACTACCGGACAGGCGGGAATTCACCCCTCCACTTT
TRBJ1-2	NA	NA	TRBV6-1	CASSTGTAAGYTF	TGTGCCAGCAGTACCGGTACAGCGGCTGGCTACACCTTC
TRBJ2-2	medium-sized	NA	TRBV5-1	CASSLSSGTNTGELFF	TGCGCCAGCAGCTTGTCGTCAGGTACGAACACCGGGGAGCTGTTTTTT
TRBJ1-2	few	TRBD1	TRBV15	CATSSDRVMGYGYTF	TGTGCCACCAGCAGTGACAGGGTAATGGGCTATGGCTACACCTTC
TRBJ2-7	few	TRBD2	TRBV28	CASRTSGRSYEQYF	TGTGCCAGCAGGACTAGCGGGAGGAGCTACGAGCAGTACTTC
TRBJ1-5	NA	NA	TRBV19	CASSITHSNQPQHF	TGTGCCAGTAGTATAACACATAGCAATCAGCCCCAGCATTTT
TRBJ2-2	few	NA	TRBV19	CASSLVESQTGELFF	TGTGCCAGCTCACTAGTCGAGTCGCAAACCGGGGAGCTGTTTTTT
TRBJ2-2	few	NA	TRBV19	CAISPSPIAGELFF	TGTGCCATAAGCCCGTCCCCGATCGCCGGGGAGCTGTTTTTT
TRBJ1-5	medium-sized	NA	TRBV19	CASEEFSNQPQHF	TGTGCCAGTGAAGAGTTTAGCAATCAGCCCCAGCATTTT
TRBJ2-7	many	NA	TRBV3-1	CASSLGGISHRGYEQYF	TGTGCCAGCAGCCTTGGGGGGATATCGCATCGGGGCTACGAGCAGTACTTC
TRBJ2-1	many	NA	TRBV20-1	CSAPPEASNNEQFF	TGCAGTGCTCCACCTGAGGCGTCGAACAATGAGCAGTTCTTC
TRBJ2-7	NA	NA	TRBV5-1	CASSQYGAGGLGEQYF	TGCGCCAGCAGCCAATATGGAGCTGGGGGCCTCGGCGAGCAGTACTTC
TRBJ2-1	NA	NA	TRBV10-3	CASSEAEEQFF	TGTGCCAGCAGTGAAGCCGAGGAGCAGTTCTTC
TRBJ2-3	NA	TRBD1	TRBV24-1	CATSDFLTGSTDTQYF	TGTGCCACCAGTGATTTCCTGACAGGGAGCACAGATACGCAGTATTTT
TRBJ1-5	few	NA	TRBV15	CATSREEGIQHF	TGTGCCACCAGCAGAGAAGAGGGAATACAGCATTTT
TRBJ2-7	medium-sized	TRBD2	TRBV27	CASATYGTRDEQYF	TGTGCCAGCGCCACCTATGGGACTAGGGACGAGCAGTACTTC
TRBJ1-4	NA	NA	TRBV9	CASSRTPTNEKLFF	TGTGCCAGCAGTCGGACACCAACTAATGAAAAACTGTTTTTT
TRBJ2-1	once	NA	TRBV5-1	CASSFPRGGVNEQFF	TGCGCCAGCAGCTTCCCTAGGGGCGGGGTAAATGAGCAGTTCTTC
TRBJ1-2	NA	NA	TRBV5-1	CASSLDRGYGYTF	TGCGCCAGCAGCCTCGACAGAGGGTATGGCTACACCTTC
TRBJ2-7	NA	TRBD2	TRBV30	CAWSIPPSGGYYEQYF	TGTGCCTGGAGTATTCCCCCTAGCGGGGGTTACTACGAGCAGTACTTC
TRBJ2-3	many	TRBD2	TRBV20-1	CSANFLLAGVTDTQYF	TGCAGTGCTAATTTTTTACTAGCGGGAGTGACAGATACGCAGTATTTT
TRBJ1-1	NA	NA	TRBV6-1	CASSGQGWAAFF	TGTGCCAGCAGCGGTCAGGGGTGGGCTGCTTTCTTT